The entry below gives a single TCR beta chain sequence along with its context. Its antigen remains unknown. Germline lookup yields CDR1 GTSNPN and CDR2 SVGIG (reference sequence). The J segment lost 0 bases and the V segment lost 2 bases, leaving 10 bases of the junction unmatched. CDR3 length equals 17 residues. This sample is part of a study of cytotoxic CD8 clonotypes in ibrutinib-treated CLL. Study in general: In all, more than 10 patients were relapsed/refractory, under 16 were treatment-naive and roughly 18 were IGHV unmutated. Response material was collected after a median around 12 months of treatment, range 6 to 36.

Points from the study as a whole: Rare overall, public clonotypes shrank or held steady under therapy.

Profiling relied on immunoSEQ multiplex PCR, and the TCRdb table lists in-frame clones only, not all of them. The data hold about 160,000 clones, with 84% observed a single time. Sequencing used PBMCs, obtained after 24 months of ibrutinib treatment. The TCR sequence derives from a human donor with chronic lymphocytic leukemia. The chain joins TRBV30 to TRBJ2-3, with 8 bases matching TRBD2. The CDR3 protein is CAWSRAGALSSTDTQYF. CDR3 DNA sequence: TGTGCCTGGAGTCGAGCGGGGGCCCTATCCAGCACAGATACGCAGTATTTT.